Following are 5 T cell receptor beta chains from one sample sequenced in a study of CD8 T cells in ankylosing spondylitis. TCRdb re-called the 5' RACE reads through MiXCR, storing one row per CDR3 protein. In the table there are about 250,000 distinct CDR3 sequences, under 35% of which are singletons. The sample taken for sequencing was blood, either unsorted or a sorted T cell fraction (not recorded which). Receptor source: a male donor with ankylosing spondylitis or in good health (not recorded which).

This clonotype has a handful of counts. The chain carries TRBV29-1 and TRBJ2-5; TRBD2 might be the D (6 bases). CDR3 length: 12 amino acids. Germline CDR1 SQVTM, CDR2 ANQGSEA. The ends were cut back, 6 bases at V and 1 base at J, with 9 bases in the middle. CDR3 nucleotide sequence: TGCAGCGTATGGGGGGTCCAAGAGACCCAGTACTTC. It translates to CSVWGVQETQYF.

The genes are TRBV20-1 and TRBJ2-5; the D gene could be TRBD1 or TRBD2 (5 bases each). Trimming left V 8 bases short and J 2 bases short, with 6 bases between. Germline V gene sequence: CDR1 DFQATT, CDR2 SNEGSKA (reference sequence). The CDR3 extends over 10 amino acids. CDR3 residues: CSWGQETQYF. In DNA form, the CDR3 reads TGCAGTTGGGGGCAAGAGACCCAGTACTTC.

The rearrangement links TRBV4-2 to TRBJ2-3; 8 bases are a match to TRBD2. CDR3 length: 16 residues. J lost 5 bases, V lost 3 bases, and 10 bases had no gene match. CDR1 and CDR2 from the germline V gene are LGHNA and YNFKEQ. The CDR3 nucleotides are TGTGCCAGCAGCCAGGCTATAGCGGGGAGCCTAGATACGCAGTATTTT. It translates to CASSQAIAGSLDTQYF.

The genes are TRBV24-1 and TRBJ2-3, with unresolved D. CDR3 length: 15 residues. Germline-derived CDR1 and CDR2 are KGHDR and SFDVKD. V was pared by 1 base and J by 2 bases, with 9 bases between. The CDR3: CATSDFMGLTDTQYF. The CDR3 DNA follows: TGTGCCACCAGTGATTTTATGGGTCTCACAGATACGCAGTATTTT.

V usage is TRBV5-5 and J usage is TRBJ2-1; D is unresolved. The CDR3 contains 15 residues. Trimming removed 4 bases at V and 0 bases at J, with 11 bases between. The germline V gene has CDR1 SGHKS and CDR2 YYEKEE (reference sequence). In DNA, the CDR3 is TGTGCCAGCAGCCCGAACAGAGGCTCCTACAATGAGCAGTTCTTC. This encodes CASSPNRGSYNEQFF.